This entry is about one T cell receptor beta chain. The antigen it binds to is not known. No base quality information exists; no much larger clone differs at one position. The treatment or condition tag for this specimen amounts to: roughly 20 received Ad26.COV2.S at low or high dose, single or two shots; 5 received placebo; per-sample allocation not given. Repertoires of vaccine and placebo recipients were sequenced from samples taken on day 63 after the first injection. Between 29 July and 7 August 2020, Cohort 1b enrolled 20 to 30 adults aged 18-55 years at one site in Boston, USA. Ad26.COV2.S was a replication-incompetent adenovirus type 26 vector expressing a prefusion-stabilized SARS-CoV-2 spike protein from the original Wuhan strain. This sample stems from a study of Ad26.COV2.S vaccination and SARS-CoV-2 variants (dated by TCRdb to the early 2020s). Looking at the study overall: Vaccine-arm donors came from COV1001, a multicentre, randomized, double-blind, placebo-controlled phase I-IIa trial of Ad26.COV2.S in healthy adults. Ad26.COV2.S was administered intramuscularly at a dose of 5x10^10 or 1x10^11 viral particles, either as one shot or as two shots given 56 days apart. Sequencing of the TCRbeta repertoire served to evaluate the specificity and breadth of SARS-CoV-2-reactive T cell receptors following Ad26.COV2.S vaccination. A total of around 32 samples were included in the TCR-sequenced set, comprising 19 Ad26.COV2.S vaccine recipients, 5 placebo recipients and 8 SARS-CoV-2 convalescent individuals. Trial participants were randomized into five groups of five: low-dose or high-dose Ad26.COV2.S given once or twice, or placebo on both occasions. Investigators remained blinded to trial group allocation during experiments and outcome assessment. On the study overall, not on this receptor specifically: After vaccination, substantial breadth of spike-specific CD8+ and CD4+ T cell responses was reported. Comparable non-spike TCR breadth was observed between vaccine and placebo recipients, consistent with only spike being contained in the vaccine. It was noted by the authors that total T cell responses may have been underestimated by the TCR breadth and depth analyses. Spike-specific TCR breadth was higher in Ad26.COV2.S recipients than in placebo recipients (P = 0.0014). The study was not powered for comparison of responses between vaccine doses or regimens.

The immunoSEQ Assay was used to sequence TCRbeta CDR3 regions. After extraction, genomic DNA underwent amplification by bias-controlled multiplex PCR, followed by high-throughput sequencing. As for the authors' bioinformatics: To quantify the absolute abundance of every unique TCRbeta CDR3 region, sequences were collapsed and filtered. T cell fraction was estimated by normalizing TCRbeta template counts to usable DNA, with usable DNA measured through amplification of reference genes found in all nucleated cells. Repertoire TCRs were annotated as SARS-CoV-2-specific when V gene, CDR3 amino acid sequence and J gene were exactly matched to a known reactive TCR set. The reference SARS-CoV-2 TCR set was obtained from MIRA and was filtered for enrichment in COVID-19-positive ImmuneCODE repertoires, whereby public or cross-reactive TCRs were removed. Using the MIRA antigens, annotated TCRs were further analysed by specific ORF or by position within an ORF. Depth was the summed frequency of annotated unique rearrangements, while breadth was defined as annotated unique rearrangements over total unique productive rearrangements. Two-sided Wilcoxon rank-sum tests were applied when comparing TCR breadth between groups. Not all clones reach the TCRdb copy of this immuneACCESS table, which keeps in-frame sequences only. Checked studies attribute under half of the gap to unresolved V genes and leave the rest unexplained. V and J calls and clone size are those listed in that table; D and trimming were worked out from the DNA. The sample table shows about 350,000 clones, and roughly 81% are seen once. Roughly 3.5% of the sample is held by the ten biggest clonotypes.

Here the sequenced sample was peripheral blood, taken in a trial of Ad26.COV2.S vaccine versus placebo. The clonotype originates from a person between 18 and 65 years old who received the Ad26.COV2.S COVID-19 vaccine or a placebo.

The DNA is TGTGCCAGCAGTTTATATAGGGGCACCGGGGAGCTGTTTTTT. Translated, this is CASSLYRGTGELFF. The chain couples TRBV27 to TRBJ2-2; the D gene is possibly TRBD1, with 5 bases matching. The germline V gene encodes CDR1 MNHEY and CDR2 SMNVEV (reference sequence). The CDR3, from cysteine to phenylalanine, totals 14 residues. Of the read, only the CDR3 DNA is kept; its 42 bases are in frame from base 1. Between the V and J ends, shortened by 1 base and 4 bases respectively, the junction contains 7 bases.